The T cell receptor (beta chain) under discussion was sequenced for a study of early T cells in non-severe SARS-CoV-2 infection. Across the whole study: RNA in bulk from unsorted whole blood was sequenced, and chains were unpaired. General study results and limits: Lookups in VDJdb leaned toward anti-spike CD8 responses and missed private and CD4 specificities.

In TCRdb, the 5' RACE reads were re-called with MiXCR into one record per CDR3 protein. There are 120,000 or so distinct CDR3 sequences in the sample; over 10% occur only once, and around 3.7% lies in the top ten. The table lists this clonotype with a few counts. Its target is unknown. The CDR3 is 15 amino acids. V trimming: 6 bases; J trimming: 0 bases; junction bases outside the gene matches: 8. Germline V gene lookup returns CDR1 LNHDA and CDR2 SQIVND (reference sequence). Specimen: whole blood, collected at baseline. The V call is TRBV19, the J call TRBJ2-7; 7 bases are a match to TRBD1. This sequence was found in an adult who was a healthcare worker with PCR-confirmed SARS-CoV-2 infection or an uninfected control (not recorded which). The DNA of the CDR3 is TGTGCCAGTAGCCACAGGGGAACCAACTCCTACGAGCAGTACTTC. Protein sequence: CASSHRGTNSYEQYF.